Below, 2 T cell receptor beta chains from the same sample are listed, as sequenced in a study of T cell changes during pregnancy in multiple sclerosis. Sequenced by immunoSEQ multiplex PCR; TCRdb stores in-frame clones only, minus some. The repertoire holds some 70,000 clones, with almost 95% as singletons. Specimen: CD8+ T cells from peripheral blood mononuclear cells, collected in the third trimester of pregnancy. The receptors were sampled from a female donor in good health, enrolled as a control in a pregnancy study.

This chain uses TRBV6-1 with TRBJ1-1; D uncertain. In germline, CDR1 is MNHNS, CDR2 SASEGT. The CDR3 has 14 amino acids. V was shortened by 7 bases and J by 6 bases, with 18 bases between the two germline ends. The CDR3 sequence is CASIRLGMLAEAFF. The CDR3 region has the DNA TGTGCCAGCATCCGTTTGGGCATGCTGGCTGAAGCTTTCTTT.

The rearrangement uses TRBV18 and TRBJ2-2; 9 nucleotides agree with TRBD1. Trimming at V came to 4 bases and at J to 3 bases, leaving 3 bases not matched to a gene. The CDR3 is 15 residues long. Germline CDR1 reads KGHSH; CDR2 reads LQKENI. CDR3 nucleotides: TGTGCCAGCTCACGGGACAGGGAGGACACCGGGGAGCTGTTTTTT. Its translation is CASSRDREDTGELFF.